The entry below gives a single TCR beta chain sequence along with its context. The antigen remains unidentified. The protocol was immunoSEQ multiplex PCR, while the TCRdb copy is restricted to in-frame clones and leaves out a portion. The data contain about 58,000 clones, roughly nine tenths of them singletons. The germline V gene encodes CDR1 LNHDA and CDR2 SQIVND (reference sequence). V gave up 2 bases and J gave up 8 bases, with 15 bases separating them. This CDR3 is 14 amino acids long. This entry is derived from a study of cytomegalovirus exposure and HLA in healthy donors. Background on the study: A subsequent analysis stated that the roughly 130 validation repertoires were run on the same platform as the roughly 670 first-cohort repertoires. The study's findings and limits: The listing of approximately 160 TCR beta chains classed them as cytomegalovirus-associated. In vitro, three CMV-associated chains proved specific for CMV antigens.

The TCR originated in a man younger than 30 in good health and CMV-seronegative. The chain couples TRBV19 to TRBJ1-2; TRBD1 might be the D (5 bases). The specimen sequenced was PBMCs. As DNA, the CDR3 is TGTGCCAGTAGTATACCCCCTGGGACTTCGGGCTACACCTTC. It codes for CASSIPPGTSGYTF.